These 9 T cell receptor beta chains came from one sample sequenced in a study of blood T cell repertoires in COVID-19 (dated by TCRdb to about 2020). The method behind the library was the immunoSEQ multiplex PCR assay. TCRdb retrieved this table from immuneACCESS and kept in-frame rearrangements only. Not all clones are present; in checked studies, unresolved V genes account for under half, and no reason is known for the remainder. This sample gives 150,000 to 200,000 clones in total; approximately 95% of them show up just once. Jointly, the top ten make up 1.5% to 2.5% of the sample. The sample taken for sequencing was peripheral blood. These receptors were obtained from a woman aged 55-69 years with COVID-19, enrolled during active disease.

The rearrangement joins TRBV29-1 to TRBJ1-2, with 7 positions matching TRBD1. This CDR3 spans 11 amino acids. J was trimmed by 6 bases and V by 7 bases; bases with no gene match: 5. Per germline, CDR1 SQVTM and CDR2 ANQGSEA. The CDR3 nucleotides are TGCAGCGCCGGGACAGAGAATGGCTACACCTTC. Residues: CSAGTENGYTF.

The rearrangement links TRBV4-1 to TRBJ2-1; TRBD2 agrees at 12 bases. V was clipped by 0 bases and J by 15 bases; unmatched bases: 12. Germline CDR1 MGHRA, CDR2 YSYEKL. There are 16 residues in the CDR3. As DNA, the CDR3 is TGCGCCAGCAGCCAAGATCGGGCTAGCGGGGGGGCGCTTCTGTTCTTC. Its protein product is CASSQDRASGGALLFF.

J is TRBJ1-5 and V is TRBV4-1; D is unresolved. The ends were cut back, 0 bases at V and 1 base at J, with 7 bases in the middle. Per the germline V gene, CDR1 is MGHRA and CDR2 is YSYEKL. The CDR3 is 15 amino acids. This CDR3 is CASSQDYSSNQPQHF. CDR3 coding DNA: TGCGCCAGCAGCCAAGATTATTCCAGCAATCAGCCCCAGCATTTT.

DNA of the CDR3: TGCGCCAGCAGCCAAGGACTTTTGAACACTGAAGCTTTCTTT. It codes for CASSQGLLNTEAFF. The chain carries TRBV5-1 and TRBJ1-1; no clear D. Germline V gives CDR1 SGHRS, CDR2 YFSETQ. The CDR3 is 14 residues long. V lost 4 bases to trimming and J lost 0 bases, with 10 bases between them.

This clone came up once. The V and J genes are TRBV7-2 and TRBJ1-4; 8 bases agree with TRBD1. Germline V CDR1 and CDR2: SGHTA, FQGNSA. With V trimmed by 5 bases and J by 5 bases, 10 bases remained unmatched. The CDR3 consists of 16 residues. The CDR3 sequence is CASSTFGTGINEKLFF. As DNA, the CDR3 is TGTGCCAGCAGCACGTTCGGGACAGGAATAAATGAAAAACTGTTTTTT.

This clone was observed a single time. This chain links TRBV9 with TRBJ2-1, with TRBD2 identical over 8 bases. Germline V gene lookup returns CDR1 SGDLS and CDR2 YYNGEE. V trimming: 0 bases; J trimming: 4 bases; junction bases outside the gene matches: 3. The CDR3 is made up of 15 amino acids. This CDR3 reads CASSVAGGLYNEQFF. In nucleotides, the CDR3 is TGTGCCAGCAGCGTAGCGGGGGGGCTTTACAATGAGCAGTTCTTC.

The J gene is TRBJ1-3, the V gene TRBV6-5, with TRBD1 matching 7 bases. The CDR3 runs 15 residues. CDR1 and CDR2 from the germline V gene are MNHEY and SVGAGI. V trimming: 8 bases; J trimming: 3 bases; junction bases outside the gene matches: 10. This CDR3 is CASGIPTGSGNTIYF. CDR3 in DNA: TGTGCCAGCGGGATTCCGACAGGGAGTGGAAACACCATATATTTT.

As regards this clone: Other DNA variants within this sample encode the same CDR3. The V call is TRBV7-2, the J call TRBJ2-7; weak D call: TRBD2 (5 bases). V was pared by 1 base and J by 2 bases, with 9 bases between. This CDR3 has 14 amino acids. The V gene's germline CDR1 is SGHTA and CDR2 FQGNSA. Here the CDR3 reads CASSLDRGTYEQYF. The CDR3 region has the DNA TGTGCCAGCAGCTTAGACCGGGGAACCTACGAGCAGTACTTC.

The CDR3 reads CASSSGQQETQYF. CDR3 DNA: TGTGCCAGCAGCTCGGGACAGCAAGAGACCCAGTACTTC. The V and J genes are TRBV11-3 and TRBJ2-5, with 7 bases matching TRBD1. The CDR3 runs to 13 residues. Germline CDR1 is SGHNT and CDR2 is YENEEA. V lost 4 bases to trimming and J lost 2 bases; unmatched junction nucleotides: 1.